This T cell receptor (beta chain) was sequenced for a study of yellow fever vaccine responses in identical twins. Study-wide results and limits: Reported findings indicate that twins' vaccine T cell responses seemed partially convergent, partially personalized.

A note on this clonotype: Its antigen is not known.

Each CDR3 protein is one row after TCRdb ran MiXCR on the RT-PCR reads. The sample has approximately 13,000 distinct CDR3 sequences; around four fifths are singletons. The CDR3 is made up of 13 amino acids. The germline V gene encodes CDR1 LGHNT and CDR2 FRNRAP. Trimming removed 8 bases from V and 0 bases from J, with 8 bases in between. Source: T cells from blood (PBMCs), unsorted or a sorted subset (not recorded which), taken before or after yellow fever vaccination (not recorded which). The chain uses TRBV12-5 and TRBJ2-1; D unclear. This clonotype was sampled from a young woman who received the yellow fever vaccine. The CDR3 region is CASSPGSYNEQFF. CDR3 in DNA: TGTGCTAGTTCACCGGGCTCCTACAATGAGCAGTTCTTC.